The entry below gives a single T cell receptor beta chain sequence along with its context. Its antigen is not yet known. It has no much larger one-base neighbor in the sample; base qualities were not kept. The immunoSEQ Assay, a bias-controlled multiplex PCR, was used to amplify TCRbeta CDR3 regions from genomic DNA. Per the authors' processing: The number of nucleated cells in each sample was estimated by amplification of reference gene primers within the assay. Sequence reads were collapsed and filtered to measure the absolute abundance of every unique TCRbeta CDR3 rearrangement. For each sample, productive Simpson clonality was calculated by taking the square root of Simpson's diversity index across productive rearrangements. What TCRdb holds here is the immuneACCESS table cut down to in-frame rearrangements. Part of the clones is not present; checked against another copy, under half of the missing clones reflect an unresolved V gene, and the others are unexplained. V and J calls and clone size are given by that table; D and trimming were obtained from the DNA. The sample has 350,000 to 400,000 clones on record, nearly 90% of them singletons. Clones ranked in the top ten supply about 1.8% of the sample.

The CDR3 contains 13 residues, cysteine and phenylalanine counted. Only the CDR3 part of the read is kept: 39 bases, read in frame from the first base. Sequences MNHEY (CDR1) and SVGAGI (CDR2) are obtained from the germline V gene. Relative to germline, V is 6 bases shorter and J is 3 bases shorter, with 11 bases between their ends. The sample comes from a study of blood T cell repertoires in COVID-19 (dated by TCRdb to about 2020). Regarding the study in general: Samples from collaborators originated in the United States, Italy and Spain and spanned both the acute and convalescent phases of COVID-19. The prospective study material was composed of cDNA or gDNA derived from T cells, B-cell-depleted T cells, or PBMCs. Deeply sampled blood TCRbeta repertoires from subjects exposed to, actively infected with, or recovered from COVID-19 were included in the dataset. A freely available public database, intended as a resource for researchers studying the immune response to SARS-CoV-2, is where the repertoires were released. Samples were obtained from the ongoing ImmuneRACE study (first 160 participants) and from some 1,300 subjects provided by 6 global collaborators. Nearly every sample came with metadata listing a de-identified subject ID, COVID-19 status, age in years and sex. Where available, HLA class I and class II types were obtained from metadata supplied by the sample provider rather than from assay-based typing. General conclusions and limits of the study: How much clinical and demographic metadata was included differed by source and by participant, and the metadata was provided uncurated.

In the prospective study, participants were roughly 18 to 90 years old, resided in about 25 geographic areas of the United States, and were enrolled through a virtual design. To assign participants to cohorts, the prospective study relied on clinical history that participants themselves reported in a screening survey and a study questionnaire. Recovered participants in ImmuneRACE Cohort 3 were defined as having two consecutive negative NP/OP PCR tests, clearance from a healthcare professional, or resolution of symptoms. In the prospective study, whole blood, serum and a nasopharyngeal or oropharyngeal swab were collected from each participant by mobile phlebotomists. Prospective study participants could optionally give additional blood draws and questionnaires over an approximately 2-month period. Blood samples from the prospective study were shipped frozen or at room temperature prior to DNA extraction.

This TCR was recovered from a woman in her twenties or thirties who had recovered from COVID-19. This receptor chain uses TRBV6-5 and TRBJ1-1, and the D gene may be TRBD1, 5 bases matching. The sequencing input was PBMCs or T cells enriched from blood (not recorded which). In nucleotides, the sequence is TGTGCCAGCAGATCCGGGACTCACACTGAAGCTTTCTTT. This gives the protein CASRSGTHTEAFF.